A single sample gave rise to the 27 T cell receptor beta chains below, sequenced in a study of T cell repertoires in cytomegalovirus infection. TCRdb itself ran the reads through MiXCR, one entry per CDR3 protein. The data show about 890,000 distinct CDR3 sequences, roughly 30% seen once. These receptors lack a known antigen. The sequenced sample was cultured CD8+ T cells from PBMCs, obtained from culture after CMV antigen stimulation. These receptors originate from a human donor in good health (CMV status not recorded). Some clones in this sample may be carry-over from other donors' samples.

The chain has TRBV27 and TRBJ1-1; tentatively, D is TRBD1 (6 bases). This CDR3 comprises 16 residues. Germline loops: CDR1 MNHEY, CDR2 SMNVEV (reference sequence). The V and J ends lost 6 bases and 6 bases respectively, with 23 bases between them. The CDR3 coding sequence is TGTGCCAGCAGCAAAAATCCCGGGACATACATACCTGAAGCTTTCTTT. Protein: CASSKNPGTYIPEAFF.

The chain joins TRBV28 to TRBJ1-1; D uncertain. V gave up 5 bases and J gave up 3 bases, with 19 bases separating them. Germline CDR1 and CDR2: MDHEN and SYDVKM. The length of the CDR3 is 16 residues. The CDR3: CASSPYPWKAHTEAFF. CDR3 in DNA: TGTGCCAGCAGTCCATACCCTTGGAAGGCGCACACTGAAGCTTTCTTT.

This clonotype was detected only once. A much bigger clone sits one base away, suggesting this may be a read error. The rearrangement links TRBV7-9 to TRBJ2-3; TRBD2 agrees at 13 bases. This CDR3 contains 16 residues. Germline CDR1 reads SEHNR; CDR2 reads FQNEAQ (reference sequence). CDR3 sequence reads: CVSSLLAGGLGDTQYF. The CDR3 region has the DNA TGTGTCAGCAGCTTACTAGCGGGGGGGCTGGGAGATACGCAGTATTTT.

This chain links TRBV9 with TRBJ2-3, with TRBD1 matching 7 bases. The V gene's germline CDR1 is SGDLS and CDR2 YYNGEE. The CDR3 length is 15 residues. Germline trimming cut 3 bases from V and 1 base from J; bases unmatched to any gene: 5. The CDR3 sequence: CASSGQGRRTDTQYF. The CDR3 bases are TGTGCCAGCAGCGGACAGGGAAGGCGCACAGATACGCAGTATTTT.

J is TRBJ1-1 and V is TRBV6-5; the D gene is possibly TRBD1 (5 bases). Germline values: CDR1 MNHEY, CDR2 SVGAGI. This CDR3 contains 12 residues. Trimming shortened V by 2 bases and J by 7 bases, and 8 bases separated the two germline ends. The CDR3 DNA reads as TGTGCCAGCAGTTACATCGGGGGTGAAGCTTTCTTT. It yields the protein CASSYIGGEAFF.

This clonotype was found once. The chain employs TRBV4-3 and TRBJ2-3, with D perhaps matching TRBD2 (6 bases). V was pared by 0 bases and J by 5 bases, with 18 bases between. This CDR3 spans 17 amino acids. The germline gives CDR1 LGHNA, CDR2 YSLEER. The CDR3 is CASSQDPPGDLIDTQYF. The CDR3 bases are TGCGCCAGCAGCCAAGATCCCCCGGGGGACCTAATAGATACGCAGTATTTT.

This clonotype has only one observation. This chain uses TRBV19 with TRBJ1-2; D uncertain. From germline, CDR1 is LNHDA and CDR2 SQIVND (reference sequence). Trimming stripped 3 bases from V and 4 bases from J, with 12 bases between. The CDR3 sequence is 14 residues long. The CDR3: CASSINNYPYGYTF. The CDR3 DNA reads TGTGCCAGTAGTATTAACAATTACCCCTATGGCTACACCTTC.

This clonotype was found a few times. The V call is TRBV27, the J call TRBJ1-2; D is perhaps TRBD1 (5 bases). CDR1 is MNHEY, CDR2 SMNVEV, per germline (reference sequence). The V gene lost 5 bases and the J gene lost 3 bases, with 10 bases spanning the gap. CDR3 size: 13 residues. As DNA, the CDR3 is TGTGCCAGCAGTCACCCGGGGGACTATGGCTACACCTTC. It is translated as CASSHPGDYGYTF.

This clonotype turned up a few times. The V and J genes are TRBV27 and TRBJ2-1; D possibly corresponds to TRBD2 (6 bases). The germline CDR1 and CDR2 sequences are MNHEY and SMNVEV (reference sequence). The CDR3 length is 16 residues. The germline V and J ends were trimmed by 6 bases and 0 bases, with 15 bases remaining between them. CDR3 DNA sequence: TGTGCCAGCAGGTACCCCGGGGGTGCCTCCTACAATGAGCAGTTCTTC. Encoded protein: CASRYPGGASYNEQFF.

This chain joins TRBV4-3 and TRBJ2-1, with D perhaps TRBD2 (5 bases). CDR3 length: 16 residues. V lost 0 bases and J lost 2, with 11 bases in between. The germline gives CDR1 LGHNA, CDR2 YSLEER. The CDR3 loop reads CASSQDWLATYNEQFF. CDR3 DNA sequence: TGCGCCAGCAGCCAAGACTGGCTAGCAACCTACAATGAGCAGTTCTTC.

The chain joins TRBV5-5 to TRBJ1-2, with unresolved D. The CDR3 is 14 residues long. V was clipped by 1 base and J by 0 bases, with 7 bases between them. The germline CDR1 and CDR2 sequences are SGHKS and YYEKEE (reference sequence). The CDR3 loop reads CASSLYQANYGYTF. The CDR3 coding sequence is TGTGCCAGCAGCTTGTATCAGGCTAACTATGGCTACACCTTC.

The chain joins TRBV27 to TRBJ2-3, with 7 bases identical to TRBD2. The CDR3 runs to 15 residues. V shed 6 bases, J shed 1 base, and the junction held 7 bases outside the gene matches. Per the germline V gene, CDR1 is MNHEY and CDR2 is SMNVEV (reference sequence). The CDR3 here is CASRGGGVRTDTQYF. CDR3 nucleotides: TGTGCCAGCAGGGGGGGGGGTGTCCGCACAGATACGCAGTATTTT.

In the case of this clonotype: This may be a read error, as it is one base from a much larger clone. The V and J genes are TRBV7-9 and TRBJ2-5; D is unresolved. Germline V gene data show CDR1 as SEHNR and CDR2 as FQNEAQ (reference sequence). CDR3 length: 12 residues. The CDR3 DNA sequence: TGTGCCAGCAACTTAGACTGGGAGACCCAGTACTTC. Its translation is CASNLDWETQYF.

The V call is TRBV6-6, the J call TRBJ1-1; D possibly corresponds to TRBD1 (5 bases). Germline V gives CDR1 MNHNY, CDR2 SVGAGI (reference sequence). V gave up 5 bases and J gave up 0 bases, with 13 bases separating them. The CDR3 consists of 15 residues. The chain's CDR3 is CASSGQGVVNTEAFF. As DNA, the CDR3 is TGTGCCAGCAGTGGGCAAGGGGTGGTGAACACTGAAGCTTTCTTT.

The chain has TRBV6-6 and TRBJ2-5, with 10 bases matching TRBD2. Unmatched junction bases numbered 7, after V lost 2 bases and J lost 4 bases. Germline loops: CDR1 MNHNY, CDR2 SVGAGI (reference sequence). The CDR3 runs 16 residues. This chain's CDR3 is CASSYRAGGQGETQYF. The DNA of the CDR3 is TGTGCCAGCAGTTACCGAGCGGGGGGGCAGGGAGAGACCCAGTACTTC.

The CDR3 loop is CAVTSGANVLTF. The CDR3 DNA reads TGTGCCGTTACCTCTGGGGCCAACGTCCTGACTTTC. The chain has TRBV10-3 and TRBJ2-6; D is unresolved. This CDR3 is built from 12 residues. The ends were cut back, 11 bases at V and 0 bases at J, with 5 bases in the middle. CDR1 ENHRY and CDR2 SYGVKD come from the germline V gene.

This chain connects TRBV18 to TRBJ1-2; D is undetermined. V was clipped by 0 bases and J by 1 base, with 9 bases between them. The CDR3 runs to 15 residues. CDR1 is KGHSH, CDR2 LQKENI, per germline. CDR3 sequence: CASSPPGSNNYGYTF. DNA of the CDR3: TGTGCCAGCTCACCACCGGGCAGTAATAACTATGGCTACACCTTC. The complete variable domain, with remaining parts taken from reference TRBV18 and TRBJ1-2, reads NAGVMQNPRHLVRRRGQEARLRCSPMKGHSHVYWYRQLPEEGLKFMVYLQKENIIDESGMPKERFSAEFPKEGPSILRIQQVVRGDSAAYFCASSPPGSNNYGYTFGSGTRLTVV.

A few counts support this clonotype. The gene calls are TRBV6-6 and TRBJ1-1; 12 nucleotides align to TRBD1. The CDR3 is 14 amino acids. V lost 5 bases, J lost 4 bases, and 2 bases stayed unmatched. Per germline, CDR1 MNHNY and CDR2 SVGAGI (reference sequence). This CDR3 reads CASSRDRGPTEAFF. The CDR3 DNA reads TGTGCCAGCAGTCGGGACAGGGGGCCCACTGAAGCTTTCTTT.

This clonotype was seen only a few times. This chain connects TRBV4-1 to TRBJ2-7; D perhaps matches TRBD2 (6 bases). The germline CDR1 and CDR2 sequences are MGHRA and YSYEKL. The CDR3 length is 19 residues. The V end lost 4 bases, the J end lost 0 bases, and 25 bases lay between the germline ends. This CDR3 is CASSPLGTRTTESSYEQYF. CDR3 bases: TGCGCCAGCAGCCCGTTGGGGACCCGGACTACAGAGAGCTCCTACGAGCAGTACTTC.

The rearrangement joins TRBV10-3 to TRBJ2-7; perhaps D is TRBD1 or TRBD2 (5 bases each). Germline loops: CDR1 ENHRY, CDR2 SYGVKD. There are 17 residues in the CDR3. V was clipped by 4 bases and J by 2 bases, with 21 bases between them. CDR3: CAISGTTRAQEPYEQYF. The CDR3 DNA is TGTGCCATCAGTGGGACAACTAGAGCGCAGGAACCCTACGAGCAGTACTTC.

The table lists this clonotype with many counts. The J gene is TRBJ1-2, the V gene TRBV7-2; 8 bases map to TRBD1. There are 15 residues in the CDR3. Unmatched junction bases numbered 10, after V lost 5 bases and J lost 5 bases. Germline-derived CDR1 and CDR2 are SGHTA and FQGNSA. This CDR3 reads CASSPRTGSPYGYTF. The DNA for the CDR3 is TGTGCCAGCAGCCCTCGGACAGGGTCCCCTTATGGCTACACCTTC. Complete variable domain (other parts from reference TRBV7-2 and TRBJ1-2): GAGVSQSPSNKVTEKGKDVELRCDPISGHTALYWYRQSLGQGLEFLIYFQGNSAPDKSGLPSDRFSAERTGGSVSTLTIQRTQQEDSAVYLCASSPRTGSPYGYTFGSGTRLTVV.

The J gene is TRBJ2-7, the V gene TRBV7-9; TRBD1 is a possible D gene (6 bases). Per the germline V gene, CDR1 is SEHNR and CDR2 is FQNEAQ (reference sequence). This CDR3 has 16 residues. The ends were cut back, 4 bases at V and 0 bases at J, with 16 bases in the middle. CDR3: CASSSPGTPLSYEQYF. CDR3 nucleotides: TGTGCCAGCAGCTCCCCCGGGACACCACTCTCCTACGAGCAGTACTTC.

This chain connects TRBV29-1 to TRBJ1-1, with a tentative D call TRBD1 (5 bases). In germline, CDR1 is SQVTM, CDR2 ANQGSEA. This CDR3 spans 16 amino acids. V lost 4 bases to trimming and J lost 0 bases, with 18 bases between them. The CDR3 reads CSVGVGGVGMNTEAFF. CDR3 in DNA: TGCAGCGTTGGGGTCGGAGGGGTGGGAATGAACACTGAAGCTTTCTTT.

The CDR3 region is CASTLEATNEKLFF. The CDR3 DNA sequence: TGTGCCAGCACCCTTGAGGCAACTAATGAAAAACTGTTTTTT. The chain has TRBV6-1 and TRBJ1-4; D call uncertain. V lost 7 bases, J lost 0 bases, and 9 bases lay in between. CDR3 length: 14 residues. Germline values: CDR1 MNHNS, CDR2 SASEGT.

Comment on this clonotype: A read error may explain this, as a much larger clone is one base away. The chain is built from TRBV7-9 and TRBJ2-1, with 7 bases matching TRBD2. The germline V gene encodes CDR1 SEHNR and CDR2 FQNEAQ (reference sequence). The CDR3 consists of 15 residues. The V and J ends lost 2 bases and 8 bases, in that order; junction bases with no gene match: 9. CDR3 DNA: TGTGCCAGCAGCTTACAAGCGGGGCCTTCTCATGAGCAGTTCTTC. Translation: CASSLQAGPSHEQFF.

The rearrangement joins TRBV7-4 to TRBJ1-2; the D gene is possibly TRBD1 (5 bases). The CDR3 spans 15 residues. Looked up from germline, CDR1 is SGHVT and CDR2 is SQSDAQ. Trimming left V 1 base short and J 6 bases short, with 15 bases between. The CDR3 bases are TGTGCCAGCAGCTTAGGGGCAGGGATTGTGGATGGCTACACCTTC. This gives the protein CASSLGAGIVDGYTF.

This clonotype has more than one count but fewer than ten. The chain combines TRBV4-1 with TRBJ2-2, with 7 bases that match TRBD1. Germline loops: CDR1 MGHRA, CDR2 YSYEKL. The trim removed 4 bases at V and 4 bases at J, leaving 12 bases unmatched. The CDR3 totals 17 residues. CDR3: CASSRGQAPYSTGELFF. The CDR3 DNA is TGCGCCAGCAGCCGCGGACAGGCGCCCTATAGCACCGGGGAGCTGTTTTTT.